A selection of T cell receptor beta chains follows, all from one sample in a study of control samples from healthy donors and cancer patients. The repertoire was sequenced with immunoSEQ multiplex PCR; TCRdb's copy has only in-frame clones and lacks some. This table holds 90,000 to 130,000 clones, over 75% found once. The specimen was PBMCs. These TCRs come from a woman aged 55-69 years with lung cancer. Both conserved end residues are part of each CDR3. A D gene is named only where the DNA matches it firmly.

d_gene	v_gene	j_gene	CDR3aa
.	TRBV5-4	TRBJ1-5	CASSLMPGPNQPQHF
.	TRBV5-8	TRBJ1-2	CASSLNRNYGYTF
TRBD1	TRBV3-1/TRBV3-2	TRBJ1-4	CASRFTGGGDEKLFF
TRBD2	TRBV6-4	TRBJ2-3	CASSDTTSGGDTQYF
.	TRBV3-1/TRBV3-2	TRBJ1-2	CASSQASGLNYGYTF
.	TRBV27	TRBJ1-2	CASSLSGYSVGYTF
.	TRBV6-5	TRBJ1-1	CASWRSGGNTEAFF
.	TRBV6-5	TRBJ1-1	CASVAGQISEAFF
.	TRBV27	TRBJ1-5	CASSLSGRVEEPQHF
.	TRBV2	TRBJ2-1	CASSELRDFSYNEQFF
.	TRBV6-4	TRBJ2-3	CASSSGGTDTQYF
.	TRBV7-9	TRBJ1-6	CASSLERGPLHF
TRBD1	TRBV24-1	TRBJ2-3	CATSDTGGDTQYF
.	TRBV5-1	TRBJ1-5	CASSLLGSEPQHF
TRBD1	TRBV4-2	TRBJ1-6	CASSLDRDNSPLHF
TRBD1	TRBV5-4	TRBJ1-1	CASSVDRVRNTEAFF
.	TRBV30	TRBJ1-5	CAWTIGPNQPQHF
.	TRBV9	TRBJ1-1	CASSARAGTGTEAFF
TRBD1	TRBV5-1	TRBJ1-2	CASSLGRDRVFYGYTF
.	TRBV6-2/TRBV6-3	TRBJ1-6	CASSGTQNSPLHF
TRBD1	TRBV6-5	TRBJ1-5	CASRSTGRNQPQHF
.	TRBV11-2	TRBJ2-1	CASSLTEGNEQFF
.	TRBV2	TRBJ1-5	CASSEWERQPQHF
TRBD1	TRBV6-6	TRBJ1-2	CASRGQGEDGYTF
.	TRBV5-1	TRBJ2-3	CASSLLGTTDTQYF
.	TRBV10-3	TRBJ2-3	CAISDGDFTDTQYF
TRBD2	TRBV5-1	TRBJ2-2	CASRASGGANTGELFF
.	TRBV20-1	TRBJ1-2	CSASDSRGYTF
TRBD1	TRBV5-8	TRBJ1-2	CASSLTGDGNYGYTF
.	TRBV5-6	TRBJ2-1	CASSSGPVPEQFF
.	TRBV27	TRBJ1-1	CASSFSPTDRRNTEAFF
.	TRBV7-3	TRBJ2-6	CASSLGFARGPGANVLTF
.	TRBV7-8	TRBJ1-1	CASSLDAENTEAFF
.	TRBV5-1	TRBJ1-3	CASSPGTMGNTIYF
.	TRBV12-3/TRBV12-4	TRBJ1-1	CASSWGPEAFF
.	TRBV19	TRBJ1-1	CASSIGRTDSINTEAFF
.	TRBV27	TRBJ2-7	CASSYGVSPYEQYF
.	TRBV30	TRBJ2-2	CACRVNTGELFF
TRBD1	TRBV29-1	TRBJ2-1	CSVEDRMGTGKNEQFF
TRBD1	TRBV19	TRBJ1-5	CASRVGGTGVSNGQPQHF
TRBD1	TRBV2	TRBJ1-5	CASSTSGGSNQPQHF
TRBD1	TRBV6-6	TRBJ2-7	CASRSGQGNSYEQYF